This note documents a single T cell receptor beta chain sequence. The data stem from a study of blood T cell repertoires in COVID-19. Generated by immunoSEQ multiplex PCR, the TCRdb table keeps only in-frame clones and is missing some. The data hold 300,000 to 400,000 clones, with around 82% observed a single time. The sequence came from a man aged 30 to 39 with active or convalescent COVID-19. What was sequenced was peripheral blood.

The chain's CDR3 is CASSQGAGGNEKLFF. The CDR3 DNA reads as TGCGCCAGCAGCCAAGGGGCAGGGGGAAATGAAAAACTGTTTTTT. V is TRBV4-1 and J is TRBJ1-4; 7 bases are shared with TRBD1. The length of the CDR3 is 15 residues. Unmatched junction bases numbered 4, after V lost 1 base and J lost 5 bases. CDR1 is MGHRA and CDR2 is YSYEKL in the germline V gene.